Each of the 8 T cell receptor beta chains below was sequenced from the same sample in a study of T-cell reconstitution after alpha-beta-depleted transplantation in children. The TCRbeta library incorporated unique molecular identifiers. MiXCR, run by TCRdb on the PCR reads, gives a single entry per CDR3 protein. Among about 690,000 distinct CDR3 sequences, roughly 17% were seen once, and the ten largest hold 1.1%. The sample in question was PBMCs from the stem cell graft donor, obtained from the stem cell graft. The receptors come from a human donor who donated a stem cell graft to a child with acute myeloid leukemia.

The rearrangement joins TRBV11-1 to TRBJ2-7, with 14 bases fitting TRBD2. Germline V gives CDR1 SGHAT, CDR2 FQDESV (reference sequence). The V and J ends lost 4 bases and 2 bases, in that order; junction bases with no gene match: 13. This CDR3 region has 19 residues. Here the CDR3 reads CASSSKGTSGGVNPYEQYV. CDR3 coding DNA: TGTGCCAGCAGCTCTAAAGGGACTAGCGGGGGTGTCAACCCCTACGAGCAGTACGTC.

The chain links TRBV7-7 to TRBJ2-1; D not resolved. V gave up 3 bases and J gave up 2 bases, with 5 bases separating them. CDR3 length: 13 amino acids. Germline V gene lookup returns CDR1 SSHAT and CDR2 FNYEAQ (reference sequence). This CDR3 reads CASSFNTYNEQFF. As DNA, the CDR3 is TGTGCCAGCAGCTTTAATACCTACAATGAGCAGTTCTTC. The full variable domain, in which reference TRBV7-7 and TRBJ2-1 provide the parts outside the CDR3, is GAGVSQSPRYKVTKRGQDVTLRCDPISSHATLYWYQQALGQGPEFLTYFNYEAQPDKSGLPSDRFSAERPEGSISTLTIQRTEQRDSAMYRCASSFNTYNEQFFGPGTRLTVL.

This clonotype was counted between two and nine times. The CDR3 sequence is CASSLARGITEAFF. CDR3 in DNA: TGCGCCAGCAGCTTGGCCAGGGGGATCACTGAAGCTTTCTTT. This chain links TRBV5-1 with TRBJ1-1; 7 bases agree with TRBD1. V trimming: 0 bases; J trimming: 4 bases; junction bases outside the gene matches: 3. This CDR3 is built from 14 residues. From germline, CDR1 is SGHRS and CDR2 YFSETQ.

This clonotype has ten or more counts. V gene TRBV27 combines with J gene TRBJ1-6; no clear D gene. The CDR3 runs to 14 residues. Trimming shortened V by 7 bases and J by 0 bases, and 7 bases separated the two germline ends. The germline V gene has CDR1 MNHEY and CDR2 SMNVEV (reference sequence). CDR3 nucleotide sequence: TGTGCCAGCACGGGGAGCTCCTATAATTCACCCCTCCACTTT. It yields the protein CASTGSSYNSPLHF.

This clonotype was seen repeatedly, ten times or more. The chain joins TRBV20-1 to TRBJ2-5; TRBD2 agrees at 9 bases. CDR1 is DFQATT, CDR2 SNEGSKA, per germline (reference sequence). The CDR3 contains 15 residues. The J segment lost 7 bases and the V segment lost 0 bases, leaving 9 bases of the junction unmatched. CDR3 DNA sequence: TGCAGTGCTAGAGATCGGCTAGCGGGGACCGGGACCCAGTACTTC. It codes for CSARDRLAGTGTQYF.

In regard to this clonotype: A much bigger clone sits one base away, suggesting this may be a read error. The chain employs TRBV30 and TRBJ2-7; D possibly corresponds to TRBD1 (6 bases). The germline CDR1 and CDR2 sequences are GTSNPN and SVGIG (reference sequence). The CDR3 sequence is 15 residues long. Here the CDR3 DNA reads TGTGCCTGGAGTGCCTGGACAGCTCCCTCCGACGAGCAGTACTTC. Its translation is CAWSAWTAPSDEQYF.

V and J are TRBV7-3 and TRBJ2-5; 8 bases match TRBD2. The V and J ends lost 5 bases and 4 bases, in that order; junction bases with no gene match: 9. Germline-derived CDR1 and CDR2 are SGHTA and FQGTGA. CDR3 length: 15 residues. In DNA, the CDR3 is TGTGCCAGCAGCACGAACGGGGGGGCTCGAGAGACCCAGTACTTC. Protein sequence: CASSTNGGARETQYF.

This clonotype showed up many times. This chain links TRBV20-1 with TRBJ2-3; D gene ambiguous. The CDR3 has 14 residues. Germline values: CDR1 DFQATT, CDR2 SNEGSKA (reference sequence). Trimming took 4 bases from V and 0 from J, leaving 11 bases between them. CDR3 nucleotides: TGCAGTGCTAACGCCATACCTAGCACAGATACGCAGTATTTT. It codes for CSANAIPSTDTQYF.